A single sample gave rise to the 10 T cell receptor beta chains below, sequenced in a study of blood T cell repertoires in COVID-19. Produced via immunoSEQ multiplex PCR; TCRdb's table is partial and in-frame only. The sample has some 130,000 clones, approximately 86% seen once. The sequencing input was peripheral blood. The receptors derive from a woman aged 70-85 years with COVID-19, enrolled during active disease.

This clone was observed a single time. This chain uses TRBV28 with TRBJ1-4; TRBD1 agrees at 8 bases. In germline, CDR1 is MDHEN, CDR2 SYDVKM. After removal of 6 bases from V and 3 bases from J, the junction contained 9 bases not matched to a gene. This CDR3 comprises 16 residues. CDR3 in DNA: TGTGCCAGCAGCTTTACGACGACAGGGGCTAATGAAAAACTGTTTTTT. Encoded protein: CASSFTTTGANEKLFF. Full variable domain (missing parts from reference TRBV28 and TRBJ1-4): DVKVTQSSRYLVKRTGEKVFLECVQDMDHENMFWYRQDPGLGLRLIYFSYDVKMKEKGDIPEGYSVSREKKERFSLILESASTNQTSMYLCASSFTTTGANEKLFFGSGTQLSVL.

CDR3 sequence reads: CASSTSDRGAYNEQFF. As DNA, the CDR3 is TGTGCCAGCAGTACGTCCGACAGGGGGGCCTACAATGAGCAGTTCTTC. The rearrangement links TRBV6-6 to TRBJ2-1; TRBD1 matches 9 bases. This CDR3 has 16 amino acids. V lost 5 bases to trimming and J lost 2 bases; unmatched junction nucleotides: 7. Per germline, CDR1 MNHNY and CDR2 SVGAGI (reference sequence).

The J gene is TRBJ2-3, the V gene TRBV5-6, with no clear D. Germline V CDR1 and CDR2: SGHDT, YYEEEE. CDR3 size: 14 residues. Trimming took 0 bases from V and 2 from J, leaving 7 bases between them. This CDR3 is CASSLELATDTQYF. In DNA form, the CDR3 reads TGTGCCAGCAGCTTGGAACTTGCCACAGATACGCAGTATTTT.

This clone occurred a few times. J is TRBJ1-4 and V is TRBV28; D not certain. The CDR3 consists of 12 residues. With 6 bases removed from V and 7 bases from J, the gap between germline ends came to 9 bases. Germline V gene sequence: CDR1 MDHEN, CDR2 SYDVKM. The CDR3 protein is CASRGGSEKLFF. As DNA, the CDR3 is TGTGCCAGCAGAGGCGGGAGTGAAAAACTGTTTTTT.

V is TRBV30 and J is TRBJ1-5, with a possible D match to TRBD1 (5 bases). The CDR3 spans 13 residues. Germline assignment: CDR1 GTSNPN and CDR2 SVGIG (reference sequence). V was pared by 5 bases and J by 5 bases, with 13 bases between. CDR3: CAWGTANDQPQHF. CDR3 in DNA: TGTGCCTGGGGGACTGCCAACGATCAGCCCCAGCATTTT.

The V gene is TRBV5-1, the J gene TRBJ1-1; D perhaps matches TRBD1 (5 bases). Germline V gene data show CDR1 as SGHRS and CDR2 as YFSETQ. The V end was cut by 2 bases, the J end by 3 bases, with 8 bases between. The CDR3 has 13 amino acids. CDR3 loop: CASSFWGYTEAFF. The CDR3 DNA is TGCGCCAGCAGCTTCTGGGGCTACACTGAAGCTTTCTTT.

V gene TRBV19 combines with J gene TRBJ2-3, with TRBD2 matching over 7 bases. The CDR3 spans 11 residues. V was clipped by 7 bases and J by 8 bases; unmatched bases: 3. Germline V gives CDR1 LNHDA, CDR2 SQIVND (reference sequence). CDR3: CASTGGGTQYF. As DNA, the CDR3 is TGTGCCAGTACCGGCGGGGGTACGCAGTATTTT.

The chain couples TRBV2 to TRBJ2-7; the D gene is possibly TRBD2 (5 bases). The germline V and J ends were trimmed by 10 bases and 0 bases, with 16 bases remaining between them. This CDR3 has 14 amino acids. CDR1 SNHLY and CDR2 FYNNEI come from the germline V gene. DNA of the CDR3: TGTGCCAACAAGGCCGAGGGTTTCTCCTACGAGCAGTACTTC. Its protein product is CANKAEGFSYEQYF. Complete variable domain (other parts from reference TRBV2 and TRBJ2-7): EPEVTQTPSHQVTQMGQEVILRCVPISNHLYFYWYRQILGQKVEFLVSFYNNEISEKSEIFDDQFSVERPDGSNFTLKIRSTKLEDSAMYFCANKAEGFSYEQYFGPGTRLTVT.

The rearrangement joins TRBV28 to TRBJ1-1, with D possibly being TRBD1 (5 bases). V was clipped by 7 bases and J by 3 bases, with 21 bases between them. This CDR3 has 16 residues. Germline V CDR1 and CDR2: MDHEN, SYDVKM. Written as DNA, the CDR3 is TGTGCCAGCACCACAAGAGGGAGGGGAGGACACACTGAAGCTTTCTTT. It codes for CASTTRGRGGHTEAFF.

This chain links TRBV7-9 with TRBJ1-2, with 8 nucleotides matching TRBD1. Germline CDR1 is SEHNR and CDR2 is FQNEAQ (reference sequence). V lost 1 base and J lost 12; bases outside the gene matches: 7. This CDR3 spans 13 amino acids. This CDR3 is CASSLGTGSIDTF. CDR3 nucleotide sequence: TGTGCCAGCAGCTTAGGGACAGGGAGCATCGACACCTTC.